The clone carrying this TCR beta chain was counted ten times or more. V was trimmed by 5 bases and J by 8 bases, leaving 15 bases between them. CDR3 size: 14 residues. The data were taken from a study of tumor-infiltrating lymphocytes in primary liver carcinoma. The input was 400 to 500 ng total RNA; TCR beta cDNA was made from it with a constant-region primer. Sequencing libraries for TCR beta derived from three nested multiplex PCR rounds that used slightly modified ARM-PCR. It was with TRBV1-TRBV30 forward primers and a C-beta reverse primer that the first two PCR rounds were run, at approximately 10 cycles each. TCRdb re-derived calls from the multiplex PCR reads in MiXCR, one entry per CDR3 protein. The sample includes tens of thousands of distinct CDR3 sequences, approximately 74% of them seen just once. It was from roughly 20-30 mg of unsorted bulk tissue that RNA and DNA were co-extracted.

This TCR was sampled from a man aged 40-49 years with primary liver carcinoma and hepatitis B virus infection. The rearrangement joins TRBV12-3 or TRBV12-4 to TRBJ2-2; D might be TRBD2 (6 bases). Sequenced input: liver tumor tissue from sampling region 4. Specified subset: tumor region T4, right-lateral pole. The CDR3 sequence is CASSPGLSVGELFF. CDR3 coding DNA: TGTGCCAGCAGTCCGGGACTGTCCGTGGGGGAGCTGTTTTTT.